These 18 T cell receptor beta chains were sequenced from one sample in a study of PD-1 blockade in classical Hodgkin lymphoma (dated by TCRdb to 2020 to 2021). In the paper's terms, the time point label means: cycle 2 day 1 (C2D1) of nivolumab. Relapse after autologous stem cell transplantation had occurred in all trial patients, and cohorts A, B and C were distinguished by prior brentuximab vedotin exposure. Library preparation used the immunoSEQ multiplex PCR assay. TCRdb took over this immuneACCESS table, retaining in-frame rearrangements with V and J assigned. Such tables are incomplete; in checked studies, under half of the missing clones stem from an unresolved V gene, and the remainder is unexplained. The sample yields 100,000 to 120,000 clones; 80% to 90% were counted once. Less than 20% of the sample comes from the top ten. Sequences were derived from peripheral blood mononuclear cells (PBMCs), sampled before the second cycle of nivolumab. The receptors were gathered from a human donor with classical Hodgkin lymphoma.

The chain carries TRBV7-9 and TRBJ1-2; the D is unclear. Germline V gene sequence: CDR1 SEHNR, CDR2 FQNEAQ (reference sequence). Trimming removed 6 bases at V and 5 bases at J, with 25 bases between. The CDR3 is 17 residues long. This CDR3 reads CASRPRWSLPDSYGYTF. In DNA form, the CDR3 reads TGTGCCAGCAGACCAAGATGGAGTCTACCGGATTCTTATGGCTACACCTTC.

The chain couples TRBV6-1 to TRBJ1-1; a weak D match, TRBD1 (6 bases). CDR1 MNHNS and CDR2 SASEGT come from the germline V gene. Trimming shortened V by 1 base and J by 10 bases, and 13 bases separated the two germline ends. The CDR3 has 13 residues. In nucleotides, the CDR3 is TGTGCCAGCAGTGAAGGGACAGCCCGGAGAGCTTTCTTT. It specifies CASSEGTARRAFF.

V is TRBV5-1 and J is TRBJ1-1; the D gene is possibly TRBD1 (5 bases). V was shortened by 2 bases and J by 4 bases, with 15 bases between the two germline ends. From germline, CDR1 is SGHRS and CDR2 YFSETQ. The CDR3 is 15 amino acids. The CDR3 DNA reads TGCGCCAGCAGCTTAGGGGTTGGGGTGGTCACTGAAGCTTTCTTT. Translation gives CASSLGVGVVTEAFF.

The chain employs TRBV21-1 and TRBJ2-7; the table's TRBD1 call for D was not verified on the DNA. TRBV21-1 is noted as a pseudogene. The CDR3 runs to 16 residues. CDR3 residues: CASSKVSGQGTYEQYF. The CDR3, as DNA: TGTGCCAGCAGCAAAGTGTCGGGACAGGGAACCTACGAGCAGTACTTC.

The chain has TRBV10-1 and TRBJ1-1, with 7 bases identical to TRBD1. Unmatched junction bases numbered 5, after V lost 5 bases and J lost 2 bases. Looked up from germline, CDR1 is WNHNN and CDR2 is SYGVQD (reference sequence). CDR3 length: 14 residues. CDR3 region: CASSSGTANTEAFF. CDR3 bases: TGCGCCAGCAGTTCCGGGACAGCTAACACTGAAGCTTTCTTT.

The CDR3 is CASSYSERSTDTQYF. CDR3 sequence (DNA): TGTGCCAGCAGTTACTCGGAGCGGAGCACAGATACGCAGTATTTT. The rearrangement uses TRBV6-5 and TRBJ2-3, with a weak D call TRBD2 (5 bases). Germline values: CDR1 MNHEY, CDR2 SVGAGI. The CDR3 consists of 15 residues. Trimming took 0 bases from V and 0 from J, leaving 7 bases between them.

The V gene is TRBV7-2, the J gene TRBJ2-5, with 7 bases aligning to TRBD1. CDR3 length: 12 amino acids. CDR1 and CDR2 (germline): SGHTA, FQGNSA. Trimming took 5 bases from V and 7 from J; bases not matched to a gene: 4. CDR3 region: CASSRQGRTQYF. CDR3 bases: TGTGCCAGCAGCAGACAGGGAAGGACCCAGTACTTC.

In DNA, the CDR3 is TGTGCCAGCAGTGAAACCGGCAGGGGACGCTACGAGCAGTACTTC. Translated, it gives CASSETGRGRYEQYF. The chain uses TRBV6-1 and TRBJ2-7; D might be TRBD1 (6 bases). The CDR3 is made up of 15 amino acids. CDR1 and CDR2 from the germline V gene are MNHNS and SASEGT. The V end was cut by 2 bases, the J end by 3 bases, with 14 bases between.

This chain connects TRBV25-1 to TRBJ2-5; 9 bases match TRBD1. The germline CDR1 and CDR2 sequences are MGHDK and SYGVNS. The CDR3 totals 16 residues. The V segment lost 4 bases and the J segment 0 bases; nucleotides outside the gene matches: 6. In DNA, the CDR3 is TGTGCCAGCAGTGGAACCGGGACAGGGTACCAAGAGACCCAGTACTTC. It specifies CASSGTGTGYQETQYF.

The V call is TRBV27, the J call TRBJ2-1; tentative D call: TRBD2 (6 bases). V lost 3 bases and J lost 10, with 19 bases in between. CDR1 MNHEY and CDR2 SMNVEV come from the germline V gene (reference sequence). This CDR3 is built from 15 residues. CDR3 sequence: CASSLEGSGWREQFF. The CDR3 region has the DNA TGTGCCAGCAGTTTGGAGGGGTCGGGGTGGAGGGAGCAGTTCTTC.

The V and J genes are TRBV4-1 and TRBJ2-7; D gene uncertain. Trimming cost V 0 bases and J 3 bases, with 6 bases left between them. CDR3 length: 13 amino acids. The germline CDR1 and CDR2 sequences are MGHRA and YSYEKL. The CDR3 here is CASSQDQSYEQYF. CDR3 DNA: TGCGCCAGCAGCCAAGATCAAAGCTACGAGCAGTACTTC.

V and J are TRBV27 and TRBJ1-1; D possibly corresponds to TRBD1 (5 bases). Trimming removed 4 bases at V and 2 bases at J, with 14 bases between. Germline CDR1 reads MNHEY; CDR2 reads SMNVEV (reference sequence). The CDR3 sequence is 15 residues long. The CDR3 bases are TGTGCCAGCAGTTCCTCGGGGGGGATTAACACTGAAGCTTTCTTT. As protein: CASSSSGGINTEAFF.

Only one count was recorded for this clone. This chain links TRBV5-4 with TRBJ2-2, with a weak D call TRBD1 (6 bases). Germline lookup yields CDR1 SGHNT and CDR2 YYREEE (reference sequence). Trimming stripped 4 bases from V and 2 bases from J, with 12 bases between. This CDR3 is 15 amino acids long. The CDR3, as DNA: TGTGCCAGCAGCCTGTGGGGGCTTAACACCGGGGAGCTGTTTTTT. It encodes CASSLWGLNTGELFF.

The chain joins TRBV5-8 to TRBJ2-5; D call uncertain. This CDR3 contains 13 residues. Trimming removed 5 bases from V and 0 bases from J, with 8 bases in between. Germline-derived CDR1 and CDR2 are SGHTS and YDEGEE. The chain's CDR3 is CASSTTYQETQYF. DNA of the CDR3: TGTGCCAGCAGTACAACGTACCAAGAGACCCAGTACTTC.

This sequence joins TRBV19 and TRBJ2-2; TRBD1 is a possible D gene (6 bases). This CDR3 region has 15 residues. Germline lookup yields CDR1 LNHDA and CDR2 SQIVND (reference sequence). V lost 3 bases and J lost 1, with 9 bases in between. As DNA, the CDR3 is TGTGCCAGTAGTATGGCACAGGGGAACACCGGGGAGCTGTTTTTT. Translating it yields CASSMAQGNTGELFF.

J is TRBJ2-7 and V is TRBV6-5; D is perhaps TRBD2 (5 bases). The length of the CDR3 is 13 residues. V lost 6 bases and J lost 3, with 12 bases in between. Germline V gene data show CDR1 as MNHEY and CDR2 as SVGAGI. CDR3 residues: CASSRGSGYEQYF. The CDR3 DNA sequence: TGTGCCAGCAGCAGAGGGTCGGGCTACGAGCAGTACTTC.

This clone has just one count. V is TRBV19 and J is TRBJ1-3; 10 nucleotides agree with TRBD1. This CDR3 region has 16 residues. The trim removed 6 bases at V and 2 bases at J, leaving 7 bases unmatched. Germline CDR1 reads LNHDA; CDR2 reads SQIVND (reference sequence). The CDR3 DNA reads as TGTGCCAGTAGCCCCGGACAGGGGGGGGCTGGAAACACCATATATTTT. Translated: CASSPGQGGAGNTIYF.

This clone has just a few counts. The gene calls are TRBV6-6 and TRBJ2-4; TRBD1 matches 9 bases. The CDR3 sequence is 16 residues long. Germline V gene data show CDR1 as MNHNY and CDR2 as SVGAGI (reference sequence). Trimming at V came to 6 bases and at J to 8 bases, leaving 14 bases not matched to a gene. CDR3 nucleotides: TGTGCCAGCAGGCCTTCCGCCACAGGGGGCGAGCACATTCAGTACTTC. Protein: CASRPSATGGEHIQYF.